This is a list of T cell receptor beta chains from one sample in a study of blood T cell repertoires in COVID-19. TCRdb's table, derived via immunoSEQ multiplex PCR, lists solely in-frame clones and lacks some. The sample has approximately 65,000 clones; 72% are singletons. The sample consisted of PBMCs or T cells enriched from blood (not recorded which). All receptors derive from a woman in her sixties or seventies who had been exposed to COVID-19. The CDR3 runs from the conserved cysteine through the conserved F or W. A D gene is named only where the DNA matches it firmly. Expanded clones are given a class, and other clones once, few, many or no size at all.

j_call	d_call	clone_size	v_call	cdr3_nt	cdr3_aa
TRBJ1-6	.	.	TRBV15	TGTGCCACCAGCAGAGACCCCTCTTGGGGAGAAGGGAATTCACCCCTCCACTTT	CATSRDPSWGEGNSPLHF
TRBJ2-1	TRBD2	.	TRBV6-2/TRBV6-3	TGTGCCAGCAGTTACGGGGGAAGCGGGAGGGGAGGCAATGAGCAGTTCTTC	CASSYGGSGRGGNEQFF
TRBJ2-5	TRBD2	.	TRBV3-1/TRBV3-2	TGTGCCAGCAGCTTCGGACTAGCGGGATCGGGCCAGTACTTC	CASSFGLAGSGQYF
TRBJ2-7	.	.	TRBV4-3	TGCGCCAGCAGCCAAGGGGCAGGGGCTTTGAACTACGAGCAGTACTTC	CASSQGAGALNYEQYF
TRBJ1-2	.	many	TRBV3-1/TRBV3-2	TGTGCCAGCAGCCCGGACAGCCCTAACTATGGCTACACCTTC	CASSPDSPNYGYTF
TRBJ1-1	.	.	TRBV9	TGTGCCAGCAGCGTAGATATTTACACTGAAGCTTTCTTT	CASSVDIYTEAFF
TRBJ2-7	.	once	TRBV7-8	TGTGCCAGCAGTAAAAGGCCTGCAGGGGCCAAATCCTACGAGCAGTACTTC	CASSKRPAGAKSYEQYF
TRBJ2-7	.	once	TRBV5-1	TGCGCCAGCAGAAAACTAGCTAGTCACGAGCAGTACTTC	CASRKLASHEQYF
TRBJ1-2	.	once	TRBV29-1	TGCAGCGTGGGGGGGCCCCAGGGACATGGCTACACCTTC	CSVGGPQGHGYTF
TRBJ2-7	.	few	TRBV30	TGTGCCTGGGGCGAGACTAGCTCCTACGAGCAGTACTTC	CAWGETSSYEQYF
TRBJ1-3	TRBD1	.	TRBV5-1	TGCGCCAGCAGCTCGACAGGGGGCAATGGAAACACCATATATTTT	CASSSTGGNGNTIYF
TRBJ2-7	TRBD1	.	TRBV6-2/TRBV6-3	TGTGCCAGCAGCCGACAGGGATCGGGGCAGTACTTC	CASSRQGSGQYF
TRBJ2-2	.	.	TRBV4-2	TGTGCCAGCAGCCAAGAAAACAAGATCACCGGGGAGCTGTTTTTT	CASSQENKITGELFF
TRBJ1-1	TRBD1	.	TRBV25-1	TGTGCCAGCAGTACAAACCGTGGACAGGGCACTGAAGCTTTCTTT	CASSTNRGQGTEAFF
TRBJ2-3	TRBD2	.	TRBV7-9	TGTGCCAGCGGGACTAGCGGGAGGGCGTGGGACCCGCAGTATTTT	CASGTSGRAWDPQYF
TRBJ1-1	TRBD1	.	TRBV5-4	TGTGCCAGCAGCTCCTTAATAAGGGACAGGGGGGGTGAAGCTTTCTTT	CASSSLIRDRGGEAFF
TRBJ2-3	TRBD2	few	TRBV30	TGTGCCTGGAGCCTGGGGCTAGCGGGGGGGGGAGATACGCAGTATTTT	CAWSLGLAGGGDTQYF
TRBJ2-3	TRBD1	.	TRBV2	TGTGCCAGCAGCAGGGACAGGGGGCAGGAGGGTACGCAGTATTTT	CASSRDRGQEGTQYF
TRBJ1-3	.	few	TRBV2	TGTGCCAGCAGTGAGTACAGTGGAAACACCATATATTTT	CASSEYSGNTIYF
TRBJ1-1	.	.	TRBV3-1/TRBV3-2	TGTGCCAGCAGCCCCAGGGACACTGAAGCTTTCTTT	CASSPRDTEAFF
TRBJ2-7	TRBD2	.	TRBV7-6	TGTGCCAGCAGCCCACTAGCGGGACCCTACGAGCAGTACTTC	CASSPLAGPYEQYF
TRBJ2-5	.	.	TRBV11-2	TGTGCCAGCAGCTTAGTTAGAGAGACCCAGTACTTC	CASSLVRETQYF
TRBJ1-4	TRBD1	.	TRBV6-5	TGTGTCAGCAGGGGGGCCGAAGAAAAACTGTTTTTT	CVSRGAEEKLFF
TRBJ1-6	.	.	TRBV7-9	TGTGCCAGCAGCTTAGACTTATCTTCACCCCTCCACTTT	CASSLDLSSPLHF
TRBJ1-2	TRBD1	.	TRBV28	TGTGCCAGCAGTTTACAAGGGGGCGCAAACTATGGCTACACCTTC	CASSLQGGANYGYTF
TRBJ2-7	.	once	TRBV28	TGTGCCAGCAGTCCCACAGGGTCGCCCTACGAGCAGTACTTC	CASSPTGSPYEQYF
TRBJ2-7	TRBD2	few	TRBV27	TGTGCCAGCAGGACTAGCGGGATTAACTACGAGCAGTACTTC	CASRTSGINYEQYF
TRBJ2-7	.	many	TRBV3-1/TRBV3-2	TGTGCCAGCAGCTTCTCAGGGTACGAGCAGTACTTC	CASSFSGYEQYF
TRBJ1-6	TRBD1	few	TRBV7-3	TGTGCCAGCAGCTCTCTTCCCGGGACAGGGGTCCCCCTCCACTTT	CASSSLPGTGVPLHF
TRBJ1-6	TRBD1	.	TRBV7-2	TGTGCCAGCAGCCACCCCGGACAGGTTTTTCATTCACCCCTCCACTTT	CASSHPGQVFHSPLHF
TRBJ1-2	TRBD1	few	TRBV6-1	TGTGCCAGCAGCCTAACAGGGGATGGCTACACCTTC	CASSLTGDGYTF
TRBJ2-5	.	.	TRBV29-1	TGCAGCGTTTATACCGGGTTGGAAGAGACCCAGTACTTC	CSVYTGLEETQYF
TRBJ1-1	.	many	TRBV13	TGTGCCAGCAGTTACGGACAGTCGAACACTGAAGCTTTCTTT	CASSYGQSNTEAFF
TRBJ1-3	.	few	TRBV28	TGTGCCAGCAGTTTGGGGCGGGGGGTAGGAAACACCATATATTTT	CASSLGRGVGNTIYF
TRBJ1-2	TRBD1	.	TRBV30	TGTGCCTGGGCAGAGGACAGGGGGTATGGCTACACCTTC	CAWAEDRGYGYTF
TRBJ2-5	TRBD1	.	TRBV7-9	TGTGCCAGCAGCTCCCGACAGGGCCAAGAGACCCAGTACTTC	CASSSRQGQETQYF
TRBJ2-5	TRBD2	.	TRBV30	TGTGCCTTGGGGGCGGGAGGGGCAGAGACCCAGTACTTC	CALGAGGAETQYF
TRBJ2-3	TRBD1	.	TRBV7-2	TGTGCCAGCAGCGCCGGCTACACCAGGGGGCGCGCGGATACGCAGTATTTT	CASSAGYTRGRADTQYF
TRBJ1-6	.	.	TRBV7-2	TGTGCCAGCAGCTTATCGGGGGGAGGTAATTCACCCCTCCACTTT	CASSLSGGGNSPLHF
TRBJ1-5	.	.	TRBV10-2	TGCGCCAGCAGTGAGTCGATAGTTGATCAGCCCCAGCATTTT	CASSESIVDQPQHF
TRBJ1-2	.	.	TRBV20-1	TGCAGTGCTAGTAAGGACTACGGCGGCTATGGCTACACCTTC	CSASKDYGGYGYTF
TRBJ1-5	.	few	TRBV2	TGTGCCAGCAGTCAGGACAGTAATCAGCCCCAGCATTTT	CASSQDSNQPQHF
TRBJ2-3	.	few	TRBV27	TGTGCCAGCAAGAGTTTAATTAGCCGGAGCACCACAGATACGCAGTATTTT	CASKSLISRSTTDTQYF
TRBJ1-1	.	.	TRBV21-1	TGTGCCAGCAAGGTATTGAGACCCGGGTGGACTGAAGCTTTCTTT	CASKVLRPGWTEAFF
TRBJ2-1	.	.	TRBV11-2	TGTGCCAGCAGCGCGGAAGGAGGCCGAAGCTTCAATGAGCAGTTCTTC	CASSAEGGRSFNEQFF
TRBJ2-1	TRBD2	few	TRBV29-1	TGCAGCGTTGACGGCGGGAGAGGTGGAAATGAGCAGTTCTTC	CSVDGGRGGNEQFF
TRBJ1-2	TRBD1	few	TRBV6-5	TGTGCCAGCGTAGGAACAGGGGGTAACTATGGCTACACCTTC	CASVGTGGNYGYTF
TRBJ1-1	TRBD1	.	TRBV2	TGTGCCAGCAGATTCGGACAGGGGAACACTGAAGCTTTCTTT	CASRFGQGNTEAFF
TRBJ2-7	.	.	TRBV6-2/TRBV6-3	TGTGCCAGCAGTTACTCGGCATACGAGCAGTACTTC	CASSYSAYEQYF